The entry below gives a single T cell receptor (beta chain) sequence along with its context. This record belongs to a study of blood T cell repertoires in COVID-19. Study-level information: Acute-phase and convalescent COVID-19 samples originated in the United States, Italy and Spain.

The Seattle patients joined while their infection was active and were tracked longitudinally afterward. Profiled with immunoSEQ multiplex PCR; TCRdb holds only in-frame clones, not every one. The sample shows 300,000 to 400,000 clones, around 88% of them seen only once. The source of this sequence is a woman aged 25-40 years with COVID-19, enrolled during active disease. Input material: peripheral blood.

DNA of the CDR3: TGTGCCAGCAGCAAAGGGAGCGCCGCTAGCACAGATACGCAGTATTTT. Protein sequence: CASSKGSAASTDTQYF. The chain has TRBV11-2 and TRBJ2-3, with D possibly being TRBD2 (5 bases). V shed 5 bases and J shed 0 bases, with 15 bases lying between them. CDR1 is SGHAT and CDR2 is FQNNGV in the germline V gene. This CDR3 has 16 residues.